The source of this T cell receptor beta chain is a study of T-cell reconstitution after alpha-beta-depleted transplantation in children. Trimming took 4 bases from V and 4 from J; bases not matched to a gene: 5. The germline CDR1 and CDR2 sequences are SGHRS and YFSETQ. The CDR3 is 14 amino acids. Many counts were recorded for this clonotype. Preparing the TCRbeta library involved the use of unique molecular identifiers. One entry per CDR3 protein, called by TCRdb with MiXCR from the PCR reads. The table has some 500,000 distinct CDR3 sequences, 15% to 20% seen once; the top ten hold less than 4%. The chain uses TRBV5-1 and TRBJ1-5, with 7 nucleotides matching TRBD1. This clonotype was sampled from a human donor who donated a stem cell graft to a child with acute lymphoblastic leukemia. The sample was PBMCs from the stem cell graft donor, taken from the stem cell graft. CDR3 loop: CASSTGQLNQPQHF. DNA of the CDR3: TGCGCCAGCAGCACGGGACAGTTAAATCAGCCCCAGCATTTT.